This T cell receptor beta chain was recorded in a study of cytomegalovirus exposure and HLA in healthy donors. Study conclusions and caveats: Immune exposure was documented only through CMV serostatus. With later analysis, a missense DCLRE1C variant became linked to TCR beta V- and J-gene trimming.

A note on this clone: Its antigen is still unknown.

The germline V gene has CDR1 SGHTA and CDR2 FQGTGA. V lost 5 bases to trimming and J lost 1 base; unmatched junction nucleotides: 2. The CDR3 covers 14 residues. PCR employed 60 Vbeta and 13 Jbeta primers. The table came from immunoSEQ multiplex PCR; TCRdb's copy has only in-frame clones and leaves some out. The sample yields 150,000 to 200,000 clones, around 80% seen once. The chain employs TRBV7-3 and TRBJ2-1, with TRBD1 matching 7 bases. This clonotype was obtained from a male donor in good health and CMV-seronegative. Sample: PBMCs. The CDR3 spells CASSPGQSYNEQFF. The CDR3 bases are TGTGCCAGCAGCCCGGGACAGTCCTACAATGAGCAGTTCTTC.